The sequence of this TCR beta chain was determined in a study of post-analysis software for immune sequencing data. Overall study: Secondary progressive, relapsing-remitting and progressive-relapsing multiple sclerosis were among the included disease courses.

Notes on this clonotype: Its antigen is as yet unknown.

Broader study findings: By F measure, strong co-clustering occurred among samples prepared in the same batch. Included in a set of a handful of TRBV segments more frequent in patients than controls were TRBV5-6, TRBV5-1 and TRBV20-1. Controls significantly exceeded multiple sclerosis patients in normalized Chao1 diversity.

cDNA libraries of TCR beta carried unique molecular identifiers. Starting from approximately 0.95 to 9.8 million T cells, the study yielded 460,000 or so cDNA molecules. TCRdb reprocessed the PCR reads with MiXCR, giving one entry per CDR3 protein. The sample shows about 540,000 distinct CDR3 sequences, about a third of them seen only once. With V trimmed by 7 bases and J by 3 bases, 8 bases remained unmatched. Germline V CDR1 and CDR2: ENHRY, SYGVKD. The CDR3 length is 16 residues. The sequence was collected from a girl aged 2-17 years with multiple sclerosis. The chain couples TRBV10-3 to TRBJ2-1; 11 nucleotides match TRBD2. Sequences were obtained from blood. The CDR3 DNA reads TGTGCCATCAAAAGGGGAGGGACTAGCGGCTACAATGAGCAGTTCTTC. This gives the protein CAIKRGGTSGYNEQFF.